This T cell receptor (beta chain) was identified during a study of human T cells and chemical hapten exposure. About the research overall: Alopecia areata, totalis or universalis affected patients who were mostly female. Mainly, slight library volume differences in the pool made TCR yields vary.

This clonotype was recorded at least ten times. Germline CDR1 is MNHEY and CDR2 is SVGEGT. The V end lost 4 bases, the J end lost 1 base, and 14 bases lay between the germline ends. CDR3 length: 16 residues. A single record per CDR3 protein comes from TCRdb applying MiXCR to the RACE reads. The table includes 110,000 to 150,000 distinct CDR3 sequences, roughly 12% detected once. Time point denoted: patch test 2, 6 weeks after DPC sensitization. As to treatment: therapeutic diphenylcyclopropenone sensitization with weekly scalp DPC. From whole blood left unfractionated, total RNA was extracted. This sequence originates from a woman aged 50 to 60 with alopecia areata. Some clones in this sample may be carry-over from other donors' samples. The V and J genes are TRBV6-2 or TRBV6-3 and TRBJ1-5; D ambiguous. The sequencing here drew on whole blood, taken in connection with sensitization to the hapten diphenylcyclopropenone (DPC). The chain's CDR3 is CASSWASLRSNQPQHF. The CDR3 coding sequence is TGTGCCAGCAGTTGGGCATCCCTGAGGAGCAATCAGCCCCAGCATTTT.